This T cell receptor beta chain was sequenced in a study of CXCR3-negative and CXCR3-positive naive CD8 T cells. The CDR3 has 13 residues. A remark on this clonotype: Antigen: not known.

UMI-labeled TRB cDNA libraries were prepared by 5' RACE. TCRdb re-called the 5' RACE reads and shows each CDR3 protein once, DNA omitted. The sample table sets out about 92,000 distinct CDR3 sequences. Study-wide results and caveats: Diversity proved comparably high across both naive subsets and much lower in memory CD8+ cells. Cryopreservation partially lowered CXCR3 expression, so most assays used fresh PBMCs. Researchers report that CXCR3-positive naive cells carry more hydrophobic TRB CDR3s than CXCR3-negative naive cells.

CD8+ T cell subsets were each sorted in triplicate, about 300,000 cells apiece. Naive CD8+ T cells displayed a CD45RO-CCR7+CD27+CD95- phenotype. The V and J genes are TRBV23-1 and TRBJ2-7; the TCRdb D gene call, TRBD2, has no DNA to confirm it. TRBV23-1 is classed as an ORF, of uncertain function. Sequencing input: naive CXCR3+ CD8+ T cells from blood. Stated subset: CD45RO-CCR7+CD27+CD95- naive CD8+ T cells expressing CXCR3 (TNR3+). The clonotype comes from a human donor in good health. Some clones in this sample may be carry-over from other donors' samples. CDR3 region: CASRLVPPREQYF.